Below, 8 T cell receptor beta chains from the same sample are listed, as sequenced in a study of cytomegalovirus exposure and HLA in healthy donors. PCR used 60 Vbeta primers and 13 Jbeta primers. The repertoire was sequenced with immunoSEQ multiplex PCR; TCRdb's copy has only in-frame clones and lacks some. This sample has 150,000 or so clones, with roughly 70% found just once. Sequenced material: PBMCs. These receptors were collected from a man between 25 and 39 years old in good health and CMV-seronegative.

The V and J genes are TRBV12-2 and TRBJ2-5; the table's D gene call, TRBD1, was not cross checked with the DNA. TRBV12-2 is a pseudogene segment. CDR3 length equals 17 residues. The DNA for the CDR3 is TGTGCAAGTCGCTTATGCCTAGGGACAGGGGATTTGGAGACCCAGTACTTC. It encodes CASRLCLGTGDLETQYF.

The J gene is TRBJ1-4, the V gene TRBV4-3; unclear D gene. CDR1 and CDR2 from the germline V gene are LGHNA and YSLEER. The V end was cut by 5 bases, the J end by 7 bases, with 11 bases between. The CDR3 spans 13 residues. CDR3 loop: CASSVDTREKLFF. As DNA, the CDR3 is TGCGCCAGCAGCGTTGACACGCGTGAAAAACTGTTTTTT.

The V and J genes are TRBV15 and TRBJ2-3, with 11 positions matching TRBD1. The junction had 6 bases not matched to a gene; V was cut back by 4 bases and J by 0 bases. Germline CDR1 LNHNV, CDR2 YYDKDF (reference sequence). The CDR3 is made up of 17 amino acids. CDR3 in DNA: TGTGCCACCAGCAAGGGACAGGGGGTCTCTAGCACAGATACGCAGTATTTT. This translates into CATSKGQGVSSTDTQYF.

This chain connects TRBV4-2 to TRBJ2-4, with a weak D call TRBD2 (5 bases). Germline values: CDR1 LGHNA, CDR2 YNFKEQ. This CDR3 region has 17 residues. V gave up 0 bases and J gave up 0 bases, with 12 bases separating them. This CDR3 reads CASSQDEWELAKNIQYF. The CDR3, as DNA: TGTGCCAGCAGCCAAGATGAATGGGAGCTAGCCAAAAACATTCAGTACTTC.

The J gene is TRBJ2-5, the V gene TRBV29-1; weak D call: TRBD1 (6 bases). Germline V gene sequence: CDR1 SQVTM, CDR2 ANQGSEA. V was cut by 5 bases and J by 5 bases, with 15 bases left in between. This CDR3 spans 13 amino acids. The CDR3: CSVPNQGSETQYF. The CDR3 DNA reads as TGCAGCGTTCCTAACCAGGGGTCGGAGACCCAGTACTTC. The full variable domain, its missing parts supplied by reference TRBV29-1 and TRBJ2-5, is SAVISQKPSRDICQRGTSLTIQCQVDSQVTMMFWYRQQPGQSLTLIATANQGSEATYESGFVIDKFPISRPNLTFSTLTVSNMSPEDSSIYLCSVPNQGSETQYFGPGTRLLVL.

This clone was counted once. The J gene is TRBJ2-6, the V gene TRBV7-3; 9 bases agree with TRBD1. Germline-derived CDR1 and CDR2 are SGHTA and FQGTGA. Trimming took 6 bases from V and 4 from J; bases not matched to a gene: 13. The CDR3 sequence is 18 residues long. The CDR3 region is CASRSTGGAFSGANVLTF. The CDR3 nucleotides read TGTGCCAGCAGGTCCACAGGGGGCGCATTCTCCGGGGCCAACGTCCTGACTTTC.

V and J are TRBV7-2 and TRBJ1-2, with D unclear. This CDR3 comprises 13 residues. The germline V and J ends were trimmed by 5 bases and 6 bases, with 13 bases remaining between them. Germline V gene sequence: CDR1 SGHTA, CDR2 FQGNSA. The CDR3 region is CASSPSESDGYTF. The CDR3 coding sequence is TGTGCCAGCAGCCCGTCGGAGTCTGATGGCTACACCTTC.

The chain couples TRBV27 to TRBJ2-1; D is unresolved. CDR3 size: 13 residues. Germline CDR1 and CDR2: MNHEY and SMNVEV (reference sequence). V lost 4 bases, J lost 1 base, and 5 bases lay in between. CDR3 DNA sequence: TGTGCCAGCAGTTCGGTATCCTACAATGAGCAGTTCTTC. It translates to CASSSVSYNEQFF.